The 31 T cell receptor beta chains reported below all come from one sample, sequenced in a study of shared clonotypes between healthy human individuals. Clones were read by immunoSEQ multiplex PCR, and TCRdb kept only the in-frame ones, dropping some. This sample has roughly 490,000 clones, with about 79% found just once. The sample was PBMCs. The receptor source for this set is a woman aged 35 to 49 in good health. Some clones in this sample may be carry-over from other donors' samples.

A note on this clone: A clone one base away is much larger, so this may be a read error. The genes are TRBV29-1 and TRBJ2-3; 11 nucleotides match TRBD2. The germline gives CDR1 SQVTM, CDR2 ANQGSEA. V was pared by 2 bases and J by 1 base, with 8 bases of the junction left unmatched. The CDR3 extends over 17 amino acids. CDR3 residues: CSVEWLAGGYGTDTQYF. In nucleotides, the CDR3 is TGCAGCGTTGAATGGCTAGCGGGAGGTTACGGCACAGATACGCAGTATTTT.

CDR3 sequence reads: CASSPTTGTSGAGRFF. Written as DNA, the CDR3 is TGTGCCAGCAGCCCTACCACCGGGACTAGCGGGGCTGGGCGGTTCTTC. The J gene is TRBJ2-1, the V gene TRBV11-2; 13 nucleotides match TRBD2. Germline V CDR1 and CDR2: SGHAT, FQNNGV. The J segment lost 15 bases and the V segment lost 5 bases, leaving 16 bases of the junction unmatched. The CDR3 totals 16 residues.

This clone was seen once. The gene calls are TRBV19 and TRBJ2-2; 10 bases are a match to TRBD2. Trimming removed 6 bases from V and 0 bases from J; junction bases left unmatched: 7. Germline V gene sequence: CDR1 LNHDA, CDR2 SQIVND (reference sequence). The CDR3 covers 17 residues. The CDR3 nucleotides read TGTGCCAGTAGGTGGCTAGCGGGAGTTTCGAACACCGGGGAGCTGTTTTTT. As protein: CASRWLAGVSNTGELFF.

The chain recombines TRBV5-4 with TRBJ2-3; 10 bases fit TRBD2. The CDR3 has 15 amino acids. CDR1 SGHNT and CDR2 YYREEE come from the germline V gene (reference sequence). The ends lost 3 bases at V and 3 bases at J; junction bases unmatched: 4. The CDR3 here is CASSSILAGTDTQYF. CDR3 DNA: TGTGCCAGCAGCTCGATACTAGCGGGGACAGATACGCAGTATTTT.

V and J are TRBV7-9 and TRBJ2-5; either TRBD1 or TRBD2 may supply D (5 bases each). The end of the DNA fits TRBJ2-7 better, so the J call may be wrong. This CDR3 is built from 15 residues. From germline, CDR1 is SEHNR and CDR2 FQNEAQ (reference sequence). CDR3 amino acids: CASSLGVRVTYEQYF. Written as DNA, the CDR3 is TGTGCCAGCAGCTTGGGGGTCAGGGTAACCTACGAGCAGTACTTC.

The V gene is TRBV7-2, the J gene TRBJ2-7; the match to TRBD2 covers 10 bases. The CDR3 length is 16 residues. Trimming removed 1 base from V and 0 bases from J; junction bases left unmatched: 3. Germline CDR1 is SGHTA and CDR2 is FQGNSA. The CDR3 loop reads CASSLGSGGNSYEQYF. CDR3 nucleotides: TGTGCCAGCAGCTTAGGTAGCGGGGGGAACTCCTACGAGCAGTACTTC.

The rearrangement uses TRBV27 and TRBJ2-5, with TRBD2 as a possible D gene (5 bases). V was cut by 8 bases and J by 4 bases, with 17 bases left in between. Germline CDR1 reads MNHEY; CDR2 reads SMNVEV (reference sequence). The CDR3 covers 14 residues. The CDR3 sequence is CASGPPGFGETQYF. The CDR3 coding sequence is TGTGCCAGCGGACCCCCGGGGTTCGGAGAGACCCAGTACTTC.

A word on this clone: Other DNA sequences of this sample code for an identical CDR3. The chain uses TRBV10-3 and TRBJ2-5; D is unresolved. V was clipped by 2 bases and J by 4 bases, with 5 bases between them. Germline V gene lookup returns CDR1 ENHRY and CDR2 SYGVKD. CDR3 size: 12 residues. CDR3 bases: TGTGCCATCAGTGAGAGTGTAGAGACCCAGTACTTC. Translated, it gives CAISESVETQYF.

In its sample, this clone was seen a few times. The genes are TRBV11-3 and TRBJ2-2; 10 bases are shared with TRBD1. Germline V lookup: CDR1 SGHNT, CDR2 YENEEA. Trimming at V came to 4 bases and at J to 3 bases, leaving 5 bases not matched to a gene. The CDR3 loop spans 16 amino acids. The CDR3 region has the DNA TGTGCCAGCAGCTCAGGACAGGGGGTAGACACCGGGGAGCTGTTTTTT. It codes for CASSSGQGVDTGELFF.

This rearrangement joins TRBV18 to TRBJ2-1; D remains unclear. Germline CDR1 KGHSH, CDR2 LQKENI. The CDR3 is 13 amino acids. V shed 1 base and J shed 11 bases, with 12 bases lying between them. The CDR3 protein is CASSPQDLPQQFF. In DNA, the CDR3 is TGTGCCAGCTCACCACAGGACCTTCCGCAGCAGTTCTTC.

The chain uses TRBV30 and TRBJ2-7; the D gene is possibly TRBD1 (6 bases). This CDR3 spans 13 amino acids. The ends were cut back, 1 base at V and 5 bases at J, with 12 bases in the middle. CDR1 GTSNPN and CDR2 SVGIG come from the germline V gene (reference sequence). CDR3 DNA: TGTGCCTGGAGTGGGGCAGGGGCGGACGAGCAGTACTTC. Amino acid sequence: CAWSGAGADEQYF. Filled out from reference TRBV30 and TRBJ2-7, the complete variable domain reads SQTIHQWPATLVQPVGSPLSLECTVEGTSNPNLYWYRQAAGRGLQLLFYSVGIGQISSEVPQNLSASRPQDRQFILSSKKLLLSDSGFYLCAWSGAGADEQYFGPGTRLTVT.

The chain uses TRBV5-5 and TRBJ2-2, with a weak D call TRBD1 (5 bases). Germline V gene lookup returns CDR1 SGHKS and CDR2 YYEKEE (reference sequence). The CDR3 consists of 16 residues. The ends were cut back, 4 bases at V and 0 bases at J, with 13 bases in the middle. CDR3 nucleotides: TGTGCCAGCAGCCGTACAGGAGTACCGAACACCGGGGAGCTGTTTTTT. This translates into CASSRTGVPNTGELFF.

The V call is TRBV5-1, the J call TRBJ2-1; 8 bases are shared with TRBD1. The CDR3 has 14 amino acids. V gave up 0 bases and J gave up 8 bases; unmatched junction bases: 4. Germline loops: CDR1 SGHRS, CDR2 YFSETQ. The CDR3 bases are TGCGCCAGCAGCTTGGCCCCAGGGGGCGATGAGCAGTTCTTC. It codes for CASSLAPGGDEQFF.

The chain carries TRBV6-5 and TRBJ1-1, with D uncertain. V lost 6 bases and J 5 bases, leaving 16 bases between the germline ends. Germline CDR1 and CDR2: MNHEY and SVGAGI. The CDR3 length is 14 residues. Written as DNA, the CDR3 is TGTGCCAGCAGACCCGGACGGGCTTGGACTGAAGCTTTCTTT. Amino acids: CASRPGRAWTEAFF.

The chain uses TRBV2 and TRBJ2-3; D gene uncertain. The CDR3 consists of 15 residues. Germline CDR1 and CDR2: SNHLY and FYNNEI. V lost 8 bases and J 1 base, leaving 16 bases between the germline ends. In DNA, the CDR3 is TGTGCCAGCGGCGGACGGACCCCTGGCACAGATACGCAGTATTTT. It encodes CASGGRTPGTDTQYF.

The sample holds one count of this clone. The chain has TRBV28 and TRBJ2-3; no clear D. CDR1 and CDR2 (germline): MDHEN, SYDVKM. The V end was cut by 5 bases, the J end by 9 bases, with 15 bases between. This CDR3 contains 13 residues. CDR3 sequence reads: CASSPPLGPTQYF. The CDR3, as DNA: TGTGCCAGCAGTCCCCCCTTAGGCCCCACGCAGTATTTT.

The chain recombines TRBV30 with TRBJ2-3, with D maybe TRBD1 (6 bases). The CDR3 runs to 17 residues. The V end was cut by 1 base, the J end by 1 base, with 18 bases between. Germline values: CDR1 GTSNPN, CDR2 SVGIG (reference sequence). The CDR3 DNA is TGTGCCTGGAGTGACAAGACAACAGGGCCTGGCACAGATACGCAGTATTTT. Protein sequence: CAWSDKTTGPGTDTQYF.

This chain uses TRBV28 with TRBJ2-7, with unresolved D. This CDR3 is built from 12 residues. CDR1 and CDR2 from the germline V gene are MDHEN and SYDVKM. The V end was cut by 4 bases, the J end by 4 bases, with 8 bases between. The CDR3 nucleotides read TGTGCCAGCAGTTCGATGAATTACGAGCAGTACTTC. It translates to CASSSMNYEQYF.

The chain recombines TRBV7-2 with TRBJ2-5, with TRBD2 matching over 10 bases. The CDR3 has 15 residues. The junction had 5 bases not matched to a gene; V was cut back by 4 bases and J by 3 bases. Germline values: CDR1 SGHTA, CDR2 FQGNSA. The CDR3 loop reads CASSSQRGGEETQYF. The CDR3 region has the DNA TGTGCCAGCAGCTCCCAGCGGGGGGGGGAAGAGACCCAGTACTTC.

A word on this clone: One end of the junction is discordant with germline, which a read error may explain. The same CDR3 arises from other DNA sequences in this sample as well. This chain connects TRBV30 to TRBJ2-5; tentatively, D is TRBD2 (6 bases). There are 14 residues in the CDR3. Germline CDR1 is GTSNPN and CDR2 is SVGIG (reference sequence). In DNA form, the CDR3 reads TGCGCCTGGAGGGGATCAAGCGGGCAAGAGACCCAGTACTTC. Translated: CAWRGSSGQETQYF.

V is TRBV4-3 and J is TRBJ1-4; no reliable D call. V was cut by 6 bases and J by 4 bases, with 15 bases left in between. Germline CDR1 reads LGHNA; CDR2 reads YSLEER. This CDR3 contains 15 residues. The CDR3 nucleotides read TGCGCCAGCAGAGCTACACAAGGAGATAATGAAAAACTGTTTTTT. Its protein is CASRATQGDNEKLFF.

The genes are TRBV10-1 and TRBJ2-7; the match to TRBD1 covers 10 bases. V was pared by 6 bases and J by 4 bases, with 6 bases of the junction left unmatched. The germline V gene has CDR1 WNHNN and CDR2 SYGVQD (reference sequence). The CDR3 extends over 14 amino acids. CDR3 DNA: TGCGCCAGCAGACTTTCGGGACAGGGGTACGAGCAGTACTTC. This codes for CASRLSGQGYEQYF.

The chain has TRBV19 and TRBJ1-5; maybe TRBD1 (5 bases). CDR3 length: 15 residues. V lost 9 bases and J lost 1, with 16 bases in between. Germline V gene sequence: CDR1 LNHDA, CDR2 SQIVND (reference sequence). The CDR3 loop is CASRNPGPSNQPQHF. DNA of the CDR3: TGTGCCAGCCGCAATCCGGGACCGAGCAATCAGCCCCAGCATTTT.

The V gene is TRBV15, the J gene TRBJ2-7, with D tentatively TRBD2 (6 bases). Germline CDR1 is LNHNV and CDR2 is YYDKDF (reference sequence). The CDR3 runs to 14 residues. V lost 7 bases to trimming and J lost 4 bases, with 17 bases between them. The chain's CDR3 is CATTQGGLGYEQYF. The CDR3 nucleotides are TGTGCCACCACCCAAGGAGGGTTGGGGTACGAGCAGTACTTC.

CDR3 sequence reads: CASGFVLLEQYF. DNA of the CDR3: TGTGCCAGCGGGTTCGTTTTGTTGGAGCAGTACTTC. The chain links TRBV2 to TRBJ2-7; no clear D gene. This CDR3 is built from 12 residues. Germline CDR1 reads SNHLY; CDR2 reads FYNNEI. Between the trimmed V and J ends, which lost 8 bases and 7 bases, there was a span of 15 bases.

The sample holds many counts of this clone. The chain uses TRBV4-3 and TRBJ1-6; tentative D call: TRBD1 (6 bases). The V end was cut by 6 bases, the J end by 5 bases, with 14 bases between. The CDR3 covers 15 residues. Germline loops: CDR1 LGHNA, CDR2 YSLEER. The DNA of the CDR3 is TGCGCCAGCAGTCCGGGAGGACAGAATAATTCACCCCTCCACTTT. Protein product: CASSPGGQNNSPLHF.

V usage is TRBV28 and J usage is TRBJ2-7; either TRBD1 or TRBD2 may supply D (6 bases each). The V gene lost 5 bases and the J gene lost 0 bases, with 17 bases spanning the gap. The CDR3 is 16 residues long. Per the germline V gene, CDR1 is MDHEN and CDR2 is SYDVKM. The chain's CDR3 is CASSVMGGLLSYEQYF. The CDR3 nucleotides are TGTGCCAGCAGTGTGATGGGGGGCCTGCTCTCCTACGAGCAGTACTTC.

The rearrangement links TRBV5-1 to TRBJ2-7; 11 bases are a match to TRBD1. The CDR3 extends over 14 amino acids. From germline, CDR1 is SGHRS and CDR2 YFSETQ. The V segment lost 5 bases and the J segment 3 bases; nucleotides outside the gene matches: 4. Here the CDR3 DNA reads TGCGCCAGCAGGGAGGGACAGGGGGGCTACGAGCAGTACTTC. Translated: CASREGQGGYEQYF.

The sample holds one count of this clone. V and J are TRBV18 and TRBJ2-7; 10 positions match TRBD2. Germline CDR1 KGHSH, CDR2 LQKENI. The V segment lost 6 bases and the J segment 2 bases; nucleotides outside the gene matches: 10. The CDR3 totals 16 residues. In DNA, the CDR3 is TGTGCCAGCTCTCGCTTTGGACTAGCGGAACCCTACGAGCAGTACTTC. Its protein product is CASSRFGLAEPYEQYF.

This clone appeared a single time. This chain uses TRBV7-9 with TRBJ1-2, with a weak D call TRBD1 (5 bases). Germline V lookup: CDR1 SEHNR, CDR2 FQNEAQ (reference sequence). The V end was cut by 6 bases, the J end by 8 bases, with 22 bases between. The CDR3 loop spans 15 amino acids. CDR3 residues: CASRPLGRGRGGYTF. CDR3 sequence (DNA): TGTGCCAGCAGACCACTCGGGAGGGGAAGGGGCGGCTACACCTTC.

The chain employs TRBV9 and TRBJ2-7, with 8 bases that match TRBD1. CDR1 is SGDLS, CDR2 YYNGEE, per germline. The CDR3 sequence is 14 residues long. The ends lost 6 bases at V and 2 bases at J; junction bases unmatched: 7. The CDR3 region is CASNPGQETYEQYF. CDR3 nucleotide sequence: TGTGCCAGCAACCCGGGACAGGAGACCTACGAGCAGTACTTC.